Below, 9 T cell receptor beta chains from the same sample are listed, as sequenced in a study of early T cells in non-severe SARS-CoV-2 infection. One entry per CDR3 protein, called by TCRdb with MiXCR from the 5' RACE reads. The sample records approximately 41,000 distinct CDR3 sequences, 3.5% to 5% being singletons. The sample taken for sequencing was whole blood. These receptors were collected from an adult who was a healthcare worker with PCR-confirmed SARS-CoV-2 infection or an uninfected control (not recorded which).

This clonotype was seen ten or more times. The gene calls are TRBV5-4 and TRBJ2-3; TRBD2 matches 8 bases. The CDR3 is 16 amino acids. CDR1 is SGHNT and CDR2 is YYREEE in the germline V gene (reference sequence). J was trimmed by 2 bases and V by 3 bases; bases with no gene match: 8. The CDR3 reads CASSSAGGSFTDTQYF. DNA for the CDR3: TGTGCCAGCAGCTCCGCGGGGGGTTCCTTCACAGATACGCAGTATTTT.

This clonotype was seen ten or more times. This chain joins TRBV19 and TRBJ1-5; TRBD1 agrees at 7 bases. V was pared by 5 bases and J by 7 bases, with 5 bases of the junction left unmatched. The germline CDR1 and CDR2 sequences are LNHDA and SQIVND (reference sequence). This CDR3 is 13 amino acids long. The CDR3 DNA follows: TGTGCCAGTAGTTATGACAGGGACCAGCCCCAGCATTTT. As protein: CASSYDRDQPQHF.

The gene calls are TRBV10-3 and TRBJ2-7, with 12 positions matching TRBD2. The CDR3 covers 14 residues. V dropped 6 bases and J dropped 5; count of bases not matched to a gene: 5. CDR1 ENHRY and CDR2 SYGVKD come from the germline V gene. DNA for the CDR3: TGTGCCATCAGAAGACTAGCGGGGGACGACGAGCAGTACTTC. Residues: CAIRRLAGDDEQYF.

The rearrangement joins TRBV18 to TRBJ1-1; D is undetermined. Per germline, CDR1 KGHSH and CDR2 LQKENI. The CDR3 has 14 amino acids. The V end was cut by 4 bases, the J end by 5 bases, with 14 bases between. CDR3 loop: CASSREQVGTEAFF. CDR3 in DNA: TGTGCCAGCTCACGGGAGCAGGTAGGAACTGAAGCTTTCTTT.

This clonotype was found many times. The chain combines TRBV10-2 with TRBJ1-5; 11 bases are shared with TRBD1. CDR1 and CDR2 from the germline V gene are WSHSY and SAAADI. The CDR3 has 17 amino acids. Trimming removed 6 bases from V and 0 bases from J; junction bases left unmatched: 7. The CDR3 protein is CASSPGTGGYSNQPQHF. The CDR3 DNA is TGCGCCAGCAGCCCCGGGACAGGGGGTTATAGCAATCAGCCCCAGCATTTT.

This clonotype is termed medium-sized (0.01 to 0.1%). This chain links TRBV15 with TRBJ2-3; 7 positions agree with TRBD1. This CDR3 comprises 17 residues. V was pared by 3 bases and J by 3 bases, with 12 bases of the junction left unmatched. Germline-derived CDR1 and CDR2 are LNHNV and YYDKDF (reference sequence). This chain's CDR3 is CATSSWTGRTFTDTQYF. CDR3 nucleotides: TGTGCCACCAGCAGCTGGACAGGCCGAACTTTTACAGATACGCAGTATTTT.

This clonotype was observed many times. This sequence joins TRBV19 and TRBJ2-5, with a tentative D call TRBD2 (6 bases). The V gene's germline CDR1 is LNHDA and CDR2 SQIVND (reference sequence). CDR3 length: 11 amino acids. The V end lost 4 bases, the J end lost 7 bases, and 7 bases lay between the germline ends. CDR3 bases: TGTGCCAGTAGTACCGGGGGGACCCAGTACTTC. This sequence encodes CASSTGGTQYF.

V usage is TRBV7-9 and J usage is TRBJ2-3; 9 bases match TRBD2. Germline V gene sequence: CDR1 SEHNR, CDR2 FQNEAQ (reference sequence). The CDR3 is 14 residues long. The trim removed 5 bases at V and 6 bases at J, leaving 6 bases unmatched. CDR3 sequence: CASSGGLAIDTQYF. The CDR3 nucleotides read TGTGCCAGCAGCGGAGGACTAGCGATCGATACGCAGTATTTT.

The chain is built from TRBV18 and TRBJ1-1; TRBD1 is a possible D gene (5 bases). Germline-derived CDR1 and CDR2 are KGHSH and LQKENI. The CDR3 consists of 13 residues. Trimming shortened V by 3 bases and J by 4 bases, and 9 bases separated the two germline ends. CDR3 residues: CASSPSGGTEAFF. The CDR3 DNA follows: TGTGCCAGCTCACCGTCGGGGGGCACTGAAGCTTTCTTT.